Below, 23 T cell receptor beta chains from the same sample are listed, as sequenced in a study of persistence of HIV-infected CD4 T cells. Their antigens are not known. This was the immunoSEQ version 4 assay in survey mode. The assay was immunoSEQ multiplex PCR, and TCRdb's table has in-frame clones only and misses some. The table shows 35,000 to 40,000 clones, with more than 70% occurring only once. The stimulus was lysate of CMV-infected fibroblasts, about 10 ug/mL. CD40L/CD69 double-negative CD45RO-high memory CD4+ T cells were collected. Here the sequenced sample was CD4+ T cells sorted from PBMCs after roughly 20-hour stimulation, taken from a patient who received antiretroviral therapy. The receptors were gathered from an adult man with HIV who was CMV-seropositive.

V is TRBV7-2 and J is TRBJ2-4; D might be TRBD1 or TRBD2, each matching 5 bases. The CDR3 is made up of 15 amino acids. Germline loops: CDR1 SGHTA, CDR2 FQGNSA. The V and J ends lost 0 bases and 7 bases respectively, with 13 bases between them. In DNA form, the CDR3 reads TGTGCCAGCAGCTTAGCGGGGGTGACTTCGAACATTCAGTACTTC. As protein: CASSLAGVTSNIQYF. The variable domain in full, completed from reference TRBV7-2 and TRBJ2-4, reads GAGVSQSPSNKVTEKGKDVELRCDPISGHTALYWYRQSLGQGLEFLIYFQGNSAPDKSGLPSDRFSAERTGGSVSTLTIQRTQQEDSAVYLCASSLAGVTSNIQYFGAGTRLSVL.

The V gene is TRBV9, the J gene TRBJ1-6; D is uncertain. This CDR3 region has 15 residues. From germline, CDR1 is SGDLS and CDR2 YYNGEE. V lost 3 bases to trimming and J lost 7 bases, with 14 bases between them. The CDR3 loop is CASSATVDGNSPLHF. Here the CDR3 DNA reads TGTGCCAGCAGCGCAACAGTCGACGGGAATTCACCCCTCCACTTT.

J is TRBJ1-5 and V is TRBV10-2; TRBD1 matches at 8 bases. The length of the CDR3 is 14 residues. With 6 bases clipped from V and 5 bases from J, the junction kept 6 bases outside the gene matches. Germline V gives CDR1 WSHSY, CDR2 SAAADI. The CDR3 coding sequence is TGCGCCAGCAGGAAGACAGGGGTGGATCAGCCCCAGCATTTT. Residues: CASRKTGVDQPQHF.

The chain uses TRBV6-5 and TRBJ2-7, with 8 positions matching TRBD1. The trim removed 5 bases at V and 2 bases at J, leaving 5 bases unmatched. CDR3 length equals 14 residues. The germline V gene encodes CDR1 MNHEY and CDR2 SVGAGI. The DNA of the CDR3 is TGTGCCAGCAGTCCGGACAGGGTGACCTACGAGCAGTACTTC. Its protein product is CASSPDRVTYEQYF.

The chain links TRBV5-1 to TRBJ1-2; D gene unclear. Germline CDR1 SGHRS, CDR2 YFSETQ. V lost 0 bases, J lost 1 base, and 13 bases lay in between. This CDR3 region has 16 residues. Here the CDR3 DNA reads TGCGCCAGCAGCTTGGACAGTGAGGCCTTTAACTATGGCTACACCTTC. As protein: CASSLDSEAFNYGYTF.

The sample holds one count of this clone. This chain uses TRBV2 with TRBJ1-2; no firm D call. With 4 bases removed from V and 8 bases from J, the gap between germline ends came to 11 bases. The CDR3 spans 12 residues. Germline V lookup: CDR1 SNHLY, CDR2 FYNNEI. The CDR3 protein is CASSVPGSGYTF. In DNA form, the CDR3 reads TGTGCCAGCAGTGTACCGGGATCGGGCTACACCTTC.

V and J are TRBV5-4 and TRBJ1-6; D is undetermined. This CDR3 has 14 residues. CDR1 is SGHNT and CDR2 is YYREEE in the germline V gene (reference sequence). Trimming cost V 2 bases and J 10 bases, with 13 bases left between them. The CDR3 DNA reads TGTGCCAGCAGCTTCAATTCGGGCGTATCACCCCTCCACTTT. Amino acids: CASSFNSGVSPLHF.

This clone was counted a few times. The rearrangement joins TRBV3-1 (or the pseudogene TRBV3-2) to TRBJ2-2, with 7 bases matching TRBD1. The CDR3 length is 14 residues. V trimming: 4 bases; J trimming: 2 bases; junction bases outside the gene matches: 1. Germline V gene sequence: CDR1 LGHDT, CDR2 YNNKEL (reference sequence). The CDR3 coding sequence is TGTGCCAGCAGCCGGGACAGAAACACCGGGGAGCTGTTTTTT. This codes for CASSRDRNTGELFF.

The chain carries TRBV6-1 and TRBJ1-2, with 7 bases lining up with TRBD1. V was pared by 2 bases and J by 6 bases, with 6 bases of the junction left unmatched. The CDR3 is 14 residues long. Germline CDR1 MNHNS, CDR2 SASEGT. As DNA, the CDR3 is TGTGCCAGCAGTGAATGGACTGACAGGGATGGCTACACCTTC. The encoded protein is CASSEWTDRDGYTF.

This clone has just a few counts. V and J are TRBV3-1 (or the pseudogene TRBV3-2) and TRBJ1-5; a weak D match, TRBD1 (5 bases). This CDR3 has 15 amino acids. The V end was cut by 4 bases, the J end by 4 bases, with 14 bases between. CDR1 and CDR2 from the germline V gene are LGHDT and YNNKEL (reference sequence). The CDR3 sequence is CASSPSGGWNQPQHF. CDR3 coding DNA: TGTGCCAGCAGCCCCTCCGGGGGTTGGAATCAGCCCCAGCATTTT.

The chain joins TRBV6-1 to TRBJ1-6; tentative D call: TRBD1 (5 bases). The CDR3 is made up of 14 amino acids. Germline assignment: CDR1 MNHNS and CDR2 SASEGT. Trimming shortened V by 6 bases and J by 10 bases, and 16 bases separated the two germline ends. The CDR3 protein is CASRGYGGSSPLHF. The CDR3 DNA is TGTGCCAGCAGGGGATACGGGGGTTCGTCACCCCTCCACTTT.

This rearrangement joins TRBV4-1 to TRBJ2-4; TRBD2 matches 9 bases. Per the germline V gene, CDR1 is MGHRA and CDR2 is YSYEKL. The CDR3 length is 17 residues. J lost 4 bases, V lost 1 base, and 8 bases had no gene match. The CDR3 protein is CASSQGTSGGRKNIQYF. DNA of the CDR3: TGCGCCAGCAGCCAAGGGACGAGCGGGGGGCGAAAAAACATTCAGTACTTC.

V is TRBV6-5 and J is TRBJ1-4, with a tentative D call TRBD1 (5 bases). This CDR3 comprises 15 residues. Germline CDR1 reads MNHEY; CDR2 reads SVGAGI. Trimming took off 0 bases at V and 8 bases at J, with 13 bases between the two ends. The CDR3 nucleotides read TGTGCCAGCAGTTACTCGGGGGTGGCTTCCGAAAAACTGTTTTTT. This sequence encodes CASSYSGVASEKLFF.

V is TRBV10-3 and J is TRBJ2-3, with TRBD1 matching over 11 bases. V gave up 7 bases and J gave up 2 bases; unmatched junction bases: 5. Germline V gene sequence: CDR1 ENHRY, CDR2 SYGVKD. The CDR3 totals 15 residues. The CDR3 DNA reads as TGTGCCATCACGGACAGGGGGCTCTCCACAGATACGCAGTATTTT. The encoded protein is CAITDRGLSTDTQYF.

V is TRBV29-1 and J is TRBJ1-2; D not certain. V shed 4 bases and J shed 4 bases, with 16 bases lying between them. Germline V gene sequence: CDR1 SQVTM, CDR2 ANQGSEA. The CDR3 length is 14 residues. CDR3: CSVAPSGRVYGYTF. The CDR3 bases are TGCAGCGTTGCCCCAAGCGGTCGCGTCTATGGCTACACCTTC.

V gene TRBV6-5 combines with J gene TRBJ1-1, with 9 nucleotides matching TRBD1. Trimming removed 7 bases from V and 7 bases from J; junction bases left unmatched: 4. The CDR3 extends over 12 amino acids. Germline V CDR1 and CDR2: MNHEY, SVGAGI. CDR3 DNA sequence: TGTGCCAGCACCAGGGGACAGGGTGAAGCTTTCTTT. Translating it yields CASTRGQGEAFF.

This rearrangement joins TRBV2 to TRBJ1-1, with TRBD1 matching 9 bases. This CDR3 has 14 residues. Per the germline V gene, CDR1 is SNHLY and CDR2 is FYNNEI. J was trimmed by 8 bases and V by 9 bases; bases with no gene match: 13. Written as DNA, the CDR3 is TGTGCCAGTACGAGCCTAGGACAGGGGAGAGAAGCTTTCTTT. Its translation: CASTSLGQGREAFF.

This clone showed up just once. The J gene is TRBJ2-7, the V gene TRBV29-1, with TRBD1 matching 11 bases. With 7 bases clipped from V and 3 bases from J, the junction kept 5 bases outside the gene matches. In germline, CDR1 is SQVTM, CDR2 ANQGSEA. CDR3 length equals 13 residues. The chain's CDR3 is CSAWTGGFYEQYF. The CDR3, as DNA: TGCAGCGCCTGGACAGGGGGCTTCTACGAGCAGTACTTC.

The chain has TRBV5-6 and TRBJ2-7; D unresolved. This CDR3 comprises 13 residues. From germline, CDR1 is SGHDT and CDR2 YYEEEE. V lost 2 bases and J 2 bases, leaving 8 bases between the germline ends. The CDR3 protein is CASSFGGTYEQYF. The CDR3 DNA follows: TGTGCCAGCAGCTTTGGCGGTACCTACGAGCAGTACTTC.

This clone was counted only a few times. CDR3 loop: CAGGRGTSTDTQYF. DNA for the CDR3: TGTGCCGGAGGTAGGGGTACTAGCACAGATACGCAGTATTTT. The chain couples TRBV3-1 (or the pseudogene TRBV3-2) to TRBJ2-3; D possibly matches TRBD1 or TRBD2 (5 bases each). Germline CDR1 LGHDT, CDR2 YNNKEL (reference sequence). The V and J ends lost 11 bases and 0 bases respectively, with 15 bases between them. The CDR3 totals 14 residues.

This clone was found a few times. This rearrangement joins TRBV19 to TRBJ1-2, with 9 bases lining up with TRBD1. This CDR3 is built from 12 residues. V lost 10 bases and J lost 4; bases outside the gene matches: 4. From germline, CDR1 is LNHDA and CDR2 SQIVND (reference sequence). The CDR3 region has the DNA TGTGCCACCTCGGACAGGGGCTATGGCTACACCTTC. Residues: CATSDRGYGYTF.

The chain combines TRBV4-2 with TRBJ1-5; D unresolved. The CDR3 totals 16 residues. The germline V and J ends were trimmed by 0 bases and 4 bases, with 13 bases remaining between them. Germline-derived CDR1 and CDR2 are LGHNA and YNFKEQ. As DNA, the CDR3 is TGTGCCAGCAGCCAAGATAAGGGAGGGATTAATCAGCCCCAGCATTTT. Protein: CASSQDKGGINQPQHF.

This chain links TRBV6-5 with TRBJ2-3; 8 positions agree with TRBD1. V lost 6 bases, J lost 3 bases, and 5 bases stayed unmatched. This CDR3 spans 14 amino acids. The V gene's germline CDR1 is MNHEY and CDR2 SVGAGI. In DNA form, the CDR3 reads TGTGCCAGCAGCTCAGGGGGCTTTACAGATACGCAGTATTTT. Translated: CASSSGGFTDTQYF.